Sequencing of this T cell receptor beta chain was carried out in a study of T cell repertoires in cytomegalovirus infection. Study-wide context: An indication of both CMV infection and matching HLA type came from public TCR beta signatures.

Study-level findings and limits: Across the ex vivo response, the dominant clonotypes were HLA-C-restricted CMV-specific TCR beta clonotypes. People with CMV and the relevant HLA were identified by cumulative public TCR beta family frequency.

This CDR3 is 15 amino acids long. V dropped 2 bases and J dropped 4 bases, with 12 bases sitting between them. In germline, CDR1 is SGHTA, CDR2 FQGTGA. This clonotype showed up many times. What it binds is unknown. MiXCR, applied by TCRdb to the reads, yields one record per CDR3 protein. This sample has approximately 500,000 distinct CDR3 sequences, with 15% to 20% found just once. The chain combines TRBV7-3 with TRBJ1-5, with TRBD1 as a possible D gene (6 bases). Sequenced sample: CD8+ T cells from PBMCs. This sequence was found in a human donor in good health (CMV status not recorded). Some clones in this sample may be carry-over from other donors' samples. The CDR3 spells CASSLDGGRNQPQHF. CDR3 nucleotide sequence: TGTGCCAGCAGCTTAGACGGGGGCAGGAATCAGCCCCAGCATTTT.